These 19 T cell receptor beta chains share one sample of origin, sequenced in a study of CD8+ T cells in alopecia areata. RNA extraction was followed by reverse transcription into cDNA, which acted as the sequencing template. Clones were read by immunoSEQ multiplex PCR, and TCRdb kept only the in-frame ones, dropping some. The profile shows approximately 180,000 clones, roughly 70% of them singletons. The material sequenced was CD8+ T cells sorted from blood, taken at week 0. The receptor set was obtained from a human donor with alopecia areata.

This clone was seen a handful of times. The rearrangement uses TRBV7-8 and TRBJ1-2, with 8 bases fitting TRBD1. Germline CDR1 is SGHVS and CDR2 is FQNEAQ. The CDR3 length is 15 residues. V was clipped by 5 bases and J by 2 bases; unmatched bases: 7. CDR3: CASSLTGTGNYGYTF. In DNA form, the CDR3 reads TGTGCCAGCAGCCTGACCGGGACAGGAAACTATGGCTACACCTTC.

This clone was observed a single time. The chain has TRBV5-6 and TRBJ2-1, with 8 bases identical to TRBD1. With V trimmed by 0 bases and J by 7 bases, 3 bases remained unmatched. Looked up from germline, CDR1 is SGHDT and CDR2 is YYEEEE. This CDR3 spans 14 amino acids. The CDR3 DNA reads as TGTGCCAGCAGCTTGGGGTGGACAGGGAATGAGCAGTTCTTC. This codes for CASSLGWTGNEQFF.

V is TRBV13 and J is TRBJ1-1; TRBD1 matches 11 bases. The CDR3 is 15 amino acids. V was clipped by 5 bases and J by 10 bases; unmatched bases: 12. Germline V lookup: CDR1 PRHDT, CDR2 FYEKMQ (reference sequence). CDR3 DNA sequence: TGTGCCAGCAGCCGATCAAACCGGGACAGGGGGGTAGCTTTCTTT. Translating gives CASSRSNRDRGVAFF.

This clone came up a few times. DNA of the CDR3: TGTGCCACCAGCAGAGATCACGGGACAGGGGGCATCGAGCAGTACTTC. Its translation: CATSRDHGTGGIEQYF. The chain carries TRBV15 and TRBJ2-7; 12 bases fit TRBD1. The V gene's germline CDR1 is LNHNV and CDR2 YYDKDF (reference sequence). The junction had 6 bases not matched to a gene; V was cut back by 0 bases and J by 6 bases. The length of the CDR3 is 16 residues. Complete variable domain (other parts from reference TRBV15 and TRBJ2-7): DAMVIQNPRYQVTQFGKPVTLSCSQTLNHNVMYWYQQKSSQAPKLLFHYYDKDFNNEADTPDNFQSRRPNTSFCFLDIRSPGLGDTAMYLCATSRDHGTGGIEQYFGPGTRLTVT.

This clone showed up just a few times. The chain recombines TRBV7-9 with TRBJ2-7, with TRBD1 matching 9 bases. The CDR3 sequence is 14 residues long. The V and J ends lost 3 bases and 0 bases, in that order; junction bases with no gene match: 0. In germline, CDR1 is SEHNR, CDR2 FQNEAQ (reference sequence). CDR3 in amino acids: CASSLTGGSYEQYF. In DNA, the CDR3 is TGTGCCAGCAGCTTGACAGGGGGCTCCTACGAGCAGTACTTC.

This clone was detected a few times. The chain couples TRBV14 to TRBJ1-2, with D tentatively TRBD1 (6 bases). This CDR3 spans 13 amino acids. V was trimmed by 4 bases and J by 4 bases, leaving 10 bases between them. In germline, CDR1 is SGHDN, CDR2 FVKESK. This CDR3 is CASSLTGLYGYTF. The CDR3 bases are TGTGCCAGCAGCCTAACAGGGCTCTATGGCTACACCTTC.

J is TRBJ1-4 and V is TRBV4-1, with D hard to call. Germline V gives CDR1 MGHRA, CDR2 YSYEKL. V lost 2 bases and J 0 bases, leaving 10 bases between the germline ends. This CDR3 has 16 residues. CDR3: CASSQSGIATNEKLFF. CDR3 nucleotides: TGCGCCAGCAGCCAATCTGGGATCGCAACTAATGAAAAACTGTTTTTT.

The chain uses TRBV29-1 and TRBJ1-2, with 9 nucleotides matching TRBD1. Germline-derived CDR1 and CDR2 are SQVTM and ANQGSEA. V was clipped by 6 bases and J by 6 bases; unmatched bases: 5. This CDR3 is 12 amino acids long. In DNA form, the CDR3 reads TGCAGCGTGACAGGGGGTATGGATGGCTACACCTTC. It codes for CSVTGGMDGYTF.

The chain employs TRBV6-6 and TRBJ2-7, with D possibly matching TRBD1 (6 bases). Germline-derived CDR1 and CDR2 are MNHNY and SVGAGI (reference sequence). V was trimmed by 6 bases and J by 2 bases, leaving 11 bases between them. The length of the CDR3 is 13 residues. The CDR3 nucleotides read TGTGCCAGCAGCCTGACAGGCGCCTACGAGCAGTACTTC. It specifies CASSLTGAYEQYF.

The chain joins TRBV5-1 to TRBJ1-4; perhaps TRBD1 as D (5 bases). This CDR3 region has 15 residues. CDR1 SGHRS and CDR2 YFSETQ come from the germline V gene. Trimming removed 4 bases from V and 12 bases from J, with 22 bases in between. In DNA form, the CDR3 reads TGCGCCAGCAGCCCGCACGTGTCAGGCGAAGGGGAACTGTTTTTT. Amino acid sequence: CASSPHVSGEGELFF. Drawing the rest from reference TRBV5-1 and TRBJ1-4, the complete variable domain is KAGVTQTPRYLIKTRGQQVTLSCSPISGHRSVSWYQQTPGQGLQFLFEYFSETQRNKGNFPGRFSGRQFSNSRSEMNVSTLELGDSALYLCASSPHVSGEGELFFGSGTQLSVL.

The chain couples TRBV5-6 to TRBJ1-1; 9 bases are shared with TRBD1. V was pared by 4 bases and J by 3 bases, with 10 bases of the junction left unmatched. Looked up from germline, CDR1 is SGHDT and CDR2 is YYEEEE. This CDR3 contains 16 residues. This CDR3 reads CASSRGQGRVDTEAFF. The CDR3 region has the DNA TGTGCCAGCAGCCGGGGACAGGGTCGGGTAGACACTGAAGCTTTCTTT.

This CDR3 reads CASTDFNTGELFF. The CDR3 DNA sequence: TGTGCCTCGACAGATTTTAACACCGGGGAGCTGTTTTTT. The chain is built from TRBV30 and TRBJ2-2; tentative D call: TRBD1 (5 bases). The germline gives CDR1 GTSNPN, CDR2 SVGIG (reference sequence). Trimming left V 7 bases short and J 2 bases short, with 11 bases between. This CDR3 region has 13 residues.

The gene calls are TRBV5-6 and TRBJ2-2, with D perhaps given as TRBD1 or TRBD2 (6 bases each). V lost 4 bases and J lost 8, with 12 bases in between. There are 13 residues in the CDR3. Germline values: CDR1 SGHDT, CDR2 YYEEEE. CDR3 sequence (DNA): TGTGCCAGCAGCCCGCCGGGGGCGGGGGAGCTGTTTTTT. As protein: CASSPPGAGELFF. The full variable domain, completed using reference TRBV5-6 and TRBJ2-2, is DAGVTQSPTHLIKTRGQQVTLRCSPKSGHDTVSWYQQALGQGPQFIFQYYEEEERQRGNFPDRFSGHQFPNYSSELNVNALLLGDSALYLCASSPPGAGELFFGEGSRLTVL.

The chain is built from TRBV10-3 and TRBJ2-7, with 8 positions matching TRBD1. The CDR3 length is 14 residues. Germline CDR1 reads ENHRY; CDR2 reads SYGVKD. J gave up 4 bases and V 6 bases, and 8 bases lay outside the gene matches. The chain's CDR3 is CAISDDRGGYEQYF. CDR3 coding DNA: TGTGCCATCAGCGATGACAGGGGAGGTTACGAGCAGTACTTC.

The chain is built from TRBV9 and TRBJ2-2, with TRBD1 matching over 8 bases. Unmatched junction bases numbered 1, after V lost 2 bases and J lost 4 bases. Germline V gene sequence: CDR1 SGDLS, CDR2 YYNGEE. The CDR3 spans 14 residues. In DNA, the CDR3 is TGTGCCAGCAGCGTTGACAGGGGCACCGGGGAGCTGTTTTTT. Translation gives CASSVDRGTGELFF.

Regarding this clone: An end of the junction differs from the germline gene, which may be a read error. This chain links TRBV29-1 with TRBJ1-4, with no clear D. This CDR3 has 8 residues. CDR1 and CDR2 from the germline V gene are SQVTM and ANQGSEA. CDR3 DNA: TGCAGCGCCGGAGGGAATAGTTTT. Translation gives CSAGGNSF.

This clone was counted only a few times. The chain is built from TRBV7-9 and TRBJ2-7; D is undetermined. Per the germline V gene, CDR1 is SEHNR and CDR2 is FQNEAQ (reference sequence). This CDR3 contains 16 residues. The ends were cut back, 0 bases at V and 2 bases at J, with 14 bases in the middle. CDR3 amino acids: CASSLAPRTQAYEQYF. In DNA, the CDR3 is TGTGCCAGCAGCTTAGCCCCCCGGACGCAGGCCTACGAGCAGTACTTC.

The chain's CDR3 is CASSLAGQGNHEQFF. Here the CDR3 DNA reads TGTGCCAGCAGCTTAGCGGGACAGGGTAACCATGAGCAGTTCTTC. The gene calls are TRBV7-9 and TRBJ2-1, with 9 bases matching TRBD1. The V segment lost 0 bases and the J segment 8 bases; nucleotides outside the gene matches: 5. Germline V gene data show CDR1 as SEHNR and CDR2 as FQNEAQ (reference sequence). This CDR3 region has 15 residues.

This clone was seen more than once but under ten times. The chain has TRBV2 and TRBJ2-1, with no clear D. Germline V gene data show CDR1 as SNHLY and CDR2 as FYNNEI. The ends were cut back, 2 bases at V and 8 bases at J, with 10 bases in the middle. The CDR3 loop spans 13 amino acids. The CDR3 here is CASSEFVVDEQFF. The CDR3 bases are TGTGCCAGCAGTGAATTCGTCGTCGATGAGCAGTTCTTC.